This T cell receptor beta chain derives from a study of blood T cell repertoires in COVID-19. Study-level information: The cDNA or gDNA used as material had been derived from T cells, B-cell-depleted T cells, or PBMCs.

This CDR3 region has 15 residues. Per the germline V gene, CDR1 is SGHDT and CDR2 is YYEEEE. V was clipped by 5 bases and J by 7 bases, with 16 bases between them. The protocol was immunoSEQ multiplex PCR, while the TCRdb copy is restricted to in-frame clones and leaves out a portion. Of more than 250,000 clones listed, roughly 91% were seen once; the top ten hold 1%. Sequencing was carried out using peripheral blood. This TCR derives from a man between 50 and 59 years old with active or convalescent COVID-19. The V call is TRBV5-6, the J call TRBJ1-6, with D maybe TRBD1 (6 bases). The CDR3 region is CASSVQTGRNSPLHF. CDR3 sequence (DNA): TGTGCCAGCAGTGTTCAGACAGGCCGAAATTCACCCCTCCACTTT.